The entry below describes one T cell receptor beta chain. The data are from a study of T cells in tumors after PD-1 blockade. TCRdb keeps only in-frame clones here, not all; method: immunoSEQ multiplex PCR. The sample consists of around 45,000 clones, roughly 80% of them appearing once. Germline CDR1 and CDR2: SGDLS and YYNGEE. The CDR3 contains 16 residues. V was clipped by 4 bases and J by 0 bases, with 13 bases between them. The source is a human donor with advanced basal cell or squamous cell carcinoma (not recorded which). This specimen was PBMCs, taken before anti-PD-1 therapy. This chain joins TRBV9 and TRBJ1-4; D not certain. The CDR3 region has the DNA TGTGCCAGCAGCCCGTCCGCGAAGACAACTAATGAAAAACTGTTTTTT. Translation gives CASSPSAKTTNEKLFF.